The subject of this entry is one T cell receptor beta chain. Antigen specificity is unknown. The entry originates in a study of T cell responses to AZD1222 COVID-19 vaccine. The study, taken as a whole, reports: Most donors were white British, females outnumbered males, and clonal diversity was possibly underestimated. Repertoire samples came only from after the peak T cell response. It was only 6 or 7 AZD1222 recipients who were seropositive at baseline.

Profiling relied on immunoSEQ multiplex PCR, and the TCRdb table lists in-frame clones only, not all of them. The repertoire holds approximately 71,000 clones, with 80% to 85% as singletons. After removal of 5 bases from V and 6 bases from J, the junction contained 9 bases not matched to a gene. The germline gives CDR1 SGHAT, CDR2 FQNNGV. The CDR3 runs 14 residues. The receptor was isolated from an adult in good health. The rearrangement joins TRBV11-2 to TRBJ2-7; 8 positions agree with TRBD2. The sequences come from peripheral blood, collected on day 0 of AZD1222 vaccination. In nucleotides, the CDR3 is TGTGCCAGCAGCGCACCGGCGGGGGGCTCCGAGCAGTACTTC. Translating it yields CASSAPAGGSEQYF.